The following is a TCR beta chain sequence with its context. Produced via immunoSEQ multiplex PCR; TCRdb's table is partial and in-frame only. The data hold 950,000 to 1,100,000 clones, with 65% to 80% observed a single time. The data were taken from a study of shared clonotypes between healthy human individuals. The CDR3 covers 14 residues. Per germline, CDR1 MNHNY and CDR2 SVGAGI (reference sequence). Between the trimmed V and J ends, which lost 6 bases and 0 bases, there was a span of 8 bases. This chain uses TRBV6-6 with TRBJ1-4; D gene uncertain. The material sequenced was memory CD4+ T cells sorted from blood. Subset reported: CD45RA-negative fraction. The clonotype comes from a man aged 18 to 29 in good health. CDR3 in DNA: TGTGCCAGCAGCCCAAGTGCAACTAATGAAAAACTGTTTTTT. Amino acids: CASSPSATNEKLFF.